One T cell receptor (beta chain) is described in this entry. TCRdb ran MiXCR on the 5' RACE reads and lists one entry per CDR3 protein. The table shows tens of thousands of distinct CDR3 sequences, with roughly 13% occurring only once. The CDR3 consists of 14 residues. V lost 6 bases, J lost 4 bases, and 12 bases lay in between. Germline loops: CDR1 SSHAT, CDR2 FNYEAQ (reference sequence). This specimen belongs to a study of early T cells in non-severe SARS-CoV-2 infection. Source material: whole blood. This TCR derives from an adult who was a healthcare worker with PCR-confirmed SARS-CoV-2 infection or an uninfected control (not recorded which). The rearrangement links TRBV7-7 to TRBJ2-2; a possible D gene is TRBD2 (5 bases). CDR3 bases: TGTGCCAGCAGAATTAGCAGCGGCACCGGGGAGCTGTTTTTT. This codes for CASRISSGTGELFF. Based on the CDR3 plus reference TRBV7-7 and TRBJ2-2, the full variable domain is GAGVSQSPRYKVTKRGQDVTLRCDPISSHATLYWYQQALGQGPEFLTYFNYEAQPDKSGLPSDRFSAERPEGSISTLTIQRTEQRDSAMYRCASRISSGTGELFFGEGSRLTVL.